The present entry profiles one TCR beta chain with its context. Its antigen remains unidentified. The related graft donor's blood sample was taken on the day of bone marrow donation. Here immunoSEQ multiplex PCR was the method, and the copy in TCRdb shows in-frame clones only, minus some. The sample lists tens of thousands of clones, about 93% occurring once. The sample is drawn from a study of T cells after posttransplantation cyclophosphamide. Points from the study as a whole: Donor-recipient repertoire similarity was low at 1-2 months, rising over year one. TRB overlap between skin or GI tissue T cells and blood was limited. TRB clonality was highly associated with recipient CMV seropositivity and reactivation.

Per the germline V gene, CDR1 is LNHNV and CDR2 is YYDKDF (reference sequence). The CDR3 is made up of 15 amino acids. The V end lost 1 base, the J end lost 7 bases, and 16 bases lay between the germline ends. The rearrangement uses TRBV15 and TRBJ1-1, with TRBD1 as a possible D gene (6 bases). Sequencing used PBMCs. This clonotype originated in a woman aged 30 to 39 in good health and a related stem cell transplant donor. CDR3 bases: TGTGCCACCAGCAGAGGGGGGGACCCCAGGGGTGAAGCTTTCTTT. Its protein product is CATSRGGDPRGEAFF.